This TCR beta chain came from a study of control samples from healthy donors and cancer patients. Trimming took off 1 base at V and 0 bases at J, with 10 bases between the two ends. This CDR3 has 16 amino acids. Per germline, CDR1 MDHEN and CDR2 SYDVKM. The protocol was immunoSEQ multiplex PCR, while the TCRdb copy is restricted to in-frame clones and leaves out a portion. The sample yields 130,000 to 150,000 clones, about 91% seen once. V and J are TRBV28 and TRBJ2-1; perhaps TRBD2 as D (5 bases). The sequencing input was blood. The source is a man younger than 40 in good health. In nucleotides, the CDR3 is TGTGCCAGCAGTTTATTAAGGAGGATCTCCTACAATGAGCAGTTCTTC. Amino acids: CASSLLRRISYNEQFF.